This passage covers 6 T cell receptor beta chains from one sample sequenced in a study of T-cell memory formation after mild COVID-19. TCRdb called the 5' RACE reads again in MiXCR, with one record for every CDR3 protein. The sample carries about 470,000 distinct CDR3 sequences, roughly 25% recorded once. The sequencing sample was made of PBMCs or a T cell subset sorted from them (not recorded which). The receptors stem from an adult woman who had mild COVID-19 (a few samples of this study predate the infection). Cell type and time point are not known.

This clonotype was detected only a few times. This sequence joins TRBV12-3 or TRBV12-4 and TRBJ1-6; 8 bases fit TRBD1. V shed 4 bases and J 9 bases; nucleotides not matched to a gene: 5. The CDR3 loop spans 14 amino acids. DNA for the CDR3: TGTGCCAGCAGTTACGGACAGGGAGCTTCACCCCTCCACTTT. Translation: CASSYGQGASPLHF.

The genes are TRBV7-6 and TRBJ2-7, with 7 bases matching TRBD1. V trimming: 5 bases; J trimming: 6 bases; junction bases outside the gene matches: 13. This CDR3 region has 15 residues. Germline CDR1 and CDR2: SGHVS and FNYEAQ. The CDR3 spells CASSPGETGTVEQYF. CDR3 bases: TGTGCCAGCAGCCCTGGCGAGACAGGGACGGTCGAGCAGTACTTC.

The chain's CDR3 is CASTLGWLAGGPGNIQYF. CDR3 DNA sequence: TGTGCCAGCACCTTAGGGTGGCTAGCGGGAGGGCCCGGAAACATTCAGTACTTC. The chain couples TRBV12-3 or TRBV12-4 to TRBJ2-4, with 12 bases fitting TRBD2. Unmatched junction bases numbered 16, after V lost 7 bases and J lost 6 bases. The CDR3 length is 18 residues.

This chain uses TRBV6-1 with TRBJ2-1, with TRBD2 matching over 9 bases. J gave up 7 bases and V 6 bases, and 10 bases lay outside the gene matches. The germline CDR1 and CDR2 sequences are MNHNS and SASEGT. The CDR3 is 15 residues long. The DNA for the CDR3 is TGTGCCAGCAGCCTACTGGCGGGGGGGATGAATGAGCAGTTCTTC. Residues: CASSLLAGGMNEQFF.

The table lists this clonotype with a few counts. The chain carries TRBV20-1 and TRBJ1-1; 7 positions match TRBD1. In germline, CDR1 is DFQATT, CDR2 SNEGSKA (reference sequence). This CDR3 region has 17 residues. The V segment lost 0 bases and the J segment 2 bases; nucleotides outside the gene matches: 12. CDR3 amino acids: CSARDHPQGRVNTEAFF. The CDR3 DNA follows: TGCAGTGCTAGAGATCACCCACAGGGGCGAGTTAACACTGAAGCTTTCTTT.

This rearrangement joins TRBV29-1 to TRBJ2-2; D might be TRBD2 (7 bases). This CDR3 region has 14 residues. Per the germline V gene, CDR1 is SQVTM and CDR2 is ANQGSEA. The germline V and J ends were trimmed by 3 bases and 4 bases, with 12 bases remaining between them. CDR3 loop: CSVEQGRGTGELFF. Here the CDR3 DNA reads TGCAGCGTTGAGCAGGGGAGGGGCACCGGGGAGCTGTTTTTT.